This T cell receptor beta chain was obtained from a study of T-cell reconstitution after alpha-beta-depleted transplantation in children. Points from the study as a whole: Reportedly, alpha-beta T cells present about two months post-transplant originated from several hundred expanded clones of graft origin. Some patients owed their high day-60 TCRbeta diversity to surviving recipient T cells and thymic progenitors. The main origin of T-cell counts and diversity one year after transplant was newly produced T cells.

Preparation of the TCRbeta library involved a method that used unique molecular identifiers. TCRdb called the PCR reads again in MiXCR, with one record for every CDR3 protein. The repertoire includes hundreds of thousands of distinct CDR3 sequences, around 13% of them detected once, and approximately 0.8% sits in the top ten. Germline V lookup: CDR1 SGHRS, CDR2 YFSETQ. The CDR3 runs to 13 residues. Trimming took 5 bases from V and 4 from J, leaving 11 bases between them. Turning to this clonotype: Its antigen is not known.

This TCR came from a girl between 2 and 10 years old with congenital amegakaryocytic thrombocytopenia, due to receive a stem cell transplant. The rearrangement uses TRBV5-1 and TRBJ2-3; D is perhaps TRBD1 or TRBD2 (6 bases each). The starting material was PBMCs, obtained before TCRalphabeta/CD19-depleted stem cell transplant. CDR3 DNA: TGCGCCAGCAGAGCAGGGGAGGCAGATACGCAGTATTTT. The encoded protein is CASRAGEADTQYF.